A selection of T cell receptor beta chains follows, all from one sample in a study of blood T cell repertoires in COVID-19. Sequenced by immunoSEQ multiplex PCR; TCRdb stores in-frame clones only, minus some. Found here are 170,000 or so clones, roughly 77% of them singletons; the top ten hold approximately 6.2%. The sequencing sample was made of peripheral blood. These receptors all stem from a man between 65 and 85 years old with active or convalescent COVID-19. The CDR3 runs from the conserved cysteine through the conserved F or W. The D gene is left open where the match is weak. Rows give clone size only sometimes, using once, few, many, or a class for an expanded clone.

clone size,V gene,J gene,D gene,CDR3 protein,CDR3 DNA
few,TRBV5-6,TRBJ1-1,-,CASSSGLGRAEAFF,TGTGCCAGCAGCTCGGGGTTAGGGAGGGCTGAAGCTTTCTTT
-,TRBV30,TRBJ2-3,TRBD2,CAWSGLAGGPRTDTQYF,TGTGCCTGGAGTGGGCTAGCGGGGGGGCCACGCACAGATACGCAGTATTTT
once,TRBV12-3/TRBV12-4,TRBJ1-2,TRBD1,CASSTTTGNGYTF,TGTGCCAGCAGCACCACGACAGGGAACGGCTACACCTTC
-,TRBV6-5,TRBJ2-3,TRBD1,CASTTPGQEKYF,TGTGCCAGCACAACCCCGGGACAGGAGAAGTATTTT
once,TRBV30,TRBJ1-1,-,CAWSVSSGETEAFF,TGTGCCTGGAGTGTATCGTCAGGTGAGACTGAAGCTTTCTTT
once,TRBV4-3,TRBJ1-6,-,CASSQDGGLSSPLHF,TGCGCCAGCAGCCAAGACGGGGGGCTAAGTTCACCCCTCCACTTT
-,TRBV27,TRBJ2-7,TRBD2,CASTLSKREGLKGSYEQYF,TGTGCCAGCACCCTTTCGAAGCGGGAGGGCCTAAAGGGCTCCTACGAGCAGTACTTC
-,TRBV4-3,TRBJ2-7,TRBD1,CASSAGGAYEQYF,TGCGCCAGCAGCGCAGGGGGAGCCTACGAGCAGTACTTC
few,TRBV2,TRBJ1-2,TRBD1,CASSPMTGTYGYTF,TGTGCCAGCAGCCCCATGACAGGGACTTATGGCTACACCTTC
-,TRBV3-1/TRBV3-2,TRBJ2-7,-,CASSQELYRDPGEQYF,TGTGCCAGCAGCCAGGAACTATACAGGGATCCAGGCGAGCAGTACTTC